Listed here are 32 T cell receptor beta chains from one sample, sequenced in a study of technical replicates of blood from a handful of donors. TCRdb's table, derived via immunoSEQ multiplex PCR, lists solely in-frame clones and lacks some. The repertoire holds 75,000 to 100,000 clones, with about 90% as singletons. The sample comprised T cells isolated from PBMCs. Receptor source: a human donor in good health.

CDR3 in amino acids: CASSWGLAGNLHNEQFF. CDR3 nucleotides: TGTGCCAGCAGCTGGGGACTAGCCGGAAATCTTCACAATGAGCAGTTCTTC. This chain joins TRBV7-6 and TRBJ2-1; 9 nucleotides agree with TRBD2. The CDR3 has 17 amino acids. CDR1 is SGHVS, CDR2 FNYEAQ, per germline. V shed 4 bases, J shed 5 bases, and the junction held 12 bases outside the gene matches.

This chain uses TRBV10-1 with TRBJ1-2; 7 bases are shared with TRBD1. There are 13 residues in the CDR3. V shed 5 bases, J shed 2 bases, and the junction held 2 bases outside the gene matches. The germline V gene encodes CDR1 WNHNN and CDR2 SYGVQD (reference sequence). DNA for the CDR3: TGCGCCAGCAGTCTGACAGGGAACTATGGCTACACCTTC. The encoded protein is CASSLTGNYGYTF.

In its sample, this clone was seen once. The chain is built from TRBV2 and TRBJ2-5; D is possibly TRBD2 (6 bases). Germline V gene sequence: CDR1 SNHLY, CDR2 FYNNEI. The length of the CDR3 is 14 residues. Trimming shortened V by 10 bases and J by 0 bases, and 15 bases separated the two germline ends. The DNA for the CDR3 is TGTGCCACCCTATTGGACTACGACCAAGAGACCCAGTACTTC. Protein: CATLLDYDQETQYF.

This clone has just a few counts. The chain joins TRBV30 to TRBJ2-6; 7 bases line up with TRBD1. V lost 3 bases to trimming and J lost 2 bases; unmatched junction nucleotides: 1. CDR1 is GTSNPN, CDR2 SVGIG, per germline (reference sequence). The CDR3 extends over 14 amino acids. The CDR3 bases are TGTGCCTGGAGCCAGGGGGCTGGGGCCAACGTCCTGACTTTC. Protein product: CAWSQGAGANVLTF. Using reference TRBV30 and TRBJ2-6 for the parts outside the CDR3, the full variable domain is SQTIHQWPATLVQPVGSPLSLECTVEGTSNPNLYWYRQAAGRGLQLLFYSVGIGQISSEVPQNLSASRPQDRQFILSSKKLLLSDSGFYLCAWSQGAGANVLTFGAGSRLTVL.

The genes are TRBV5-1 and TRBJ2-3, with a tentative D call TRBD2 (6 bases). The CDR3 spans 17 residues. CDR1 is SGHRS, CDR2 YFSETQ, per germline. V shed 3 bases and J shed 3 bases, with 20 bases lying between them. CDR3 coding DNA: TGCGCCAGCAGCTGGGGTATTGCGGGATACGGGACAGATACGCAGTATTTT. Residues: CASSWGIAGYGTDTQYF.

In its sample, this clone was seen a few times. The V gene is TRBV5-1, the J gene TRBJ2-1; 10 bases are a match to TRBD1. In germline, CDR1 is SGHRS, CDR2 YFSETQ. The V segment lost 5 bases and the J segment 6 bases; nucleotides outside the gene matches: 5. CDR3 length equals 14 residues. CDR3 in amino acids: CASSLDRGPNEQFF. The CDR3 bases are TGCGCCAGCAGTCTAGACAGGGGGCCCAATGAGCAGTTCTTC.

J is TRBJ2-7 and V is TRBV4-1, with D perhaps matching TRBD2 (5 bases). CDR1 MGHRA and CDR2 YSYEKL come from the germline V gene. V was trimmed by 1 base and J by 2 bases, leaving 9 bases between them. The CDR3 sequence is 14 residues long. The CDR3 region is CASSQVPGTYEQYF. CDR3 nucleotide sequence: TGCGCCAGCAGCCAAGTACCCGGGACCTACGAGCAGTACTTC.

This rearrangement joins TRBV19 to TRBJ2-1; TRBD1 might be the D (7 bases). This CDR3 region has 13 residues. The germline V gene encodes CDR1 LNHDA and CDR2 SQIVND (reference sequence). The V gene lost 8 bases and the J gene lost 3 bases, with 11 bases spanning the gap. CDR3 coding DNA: TGTGCCAGTGGGCGGGACAGCTACAATGAGCAGTTCTTC. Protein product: CASGRDSYNEQFF.

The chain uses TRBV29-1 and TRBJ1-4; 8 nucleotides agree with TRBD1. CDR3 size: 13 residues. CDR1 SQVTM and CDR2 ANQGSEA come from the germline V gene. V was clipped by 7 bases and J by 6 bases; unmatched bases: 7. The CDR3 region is CSGRPGGDEKLFF. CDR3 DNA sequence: TGCAGCGGCCGGCCAGGGGGCGATGAAAAACTGTTTTTT.

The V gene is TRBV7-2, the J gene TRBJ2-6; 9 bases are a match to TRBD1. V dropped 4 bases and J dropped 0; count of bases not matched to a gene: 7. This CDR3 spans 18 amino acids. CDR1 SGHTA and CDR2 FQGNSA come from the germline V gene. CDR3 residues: CASSSHGTGISGANVLTF. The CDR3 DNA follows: TGTGCCAGCAGCTCACACGGGACAGGGATCTCTGGGGCCAACGTCCTGACTTTC.

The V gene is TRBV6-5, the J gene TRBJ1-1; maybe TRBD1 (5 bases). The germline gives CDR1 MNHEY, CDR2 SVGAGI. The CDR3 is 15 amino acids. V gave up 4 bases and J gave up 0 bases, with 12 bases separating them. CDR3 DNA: TGTGCCAGCAGTTCCCCGGGACTCCTGAACACTGAAGCTTTCTTT. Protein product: CASSSPGLLNTEAFF.

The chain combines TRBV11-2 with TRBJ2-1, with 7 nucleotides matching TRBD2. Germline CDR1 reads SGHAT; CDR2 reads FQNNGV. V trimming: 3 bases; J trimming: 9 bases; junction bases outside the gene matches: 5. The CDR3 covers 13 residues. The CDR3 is CASSLGGGTEQFF. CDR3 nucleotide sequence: TGTGCCAGCAGCTTGGGGGGAGGGACTGAGCAGTTCTTC.

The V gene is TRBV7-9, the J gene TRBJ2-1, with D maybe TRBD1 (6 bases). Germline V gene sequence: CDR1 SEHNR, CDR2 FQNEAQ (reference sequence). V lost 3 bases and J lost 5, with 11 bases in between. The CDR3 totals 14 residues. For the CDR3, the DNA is TGTGCCAGCAGCTTCTGGGACACACACAATGAGCAGTTCTTC. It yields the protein CASSFWDTHNEQFF.

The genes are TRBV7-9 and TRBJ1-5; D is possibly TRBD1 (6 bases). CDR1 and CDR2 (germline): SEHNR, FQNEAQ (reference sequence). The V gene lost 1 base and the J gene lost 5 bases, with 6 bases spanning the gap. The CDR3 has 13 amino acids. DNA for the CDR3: TGTGCCAGCAGCTTAGGGACAGATCAGCCCCAGCATTTT. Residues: CASSLGTDQPQHF.

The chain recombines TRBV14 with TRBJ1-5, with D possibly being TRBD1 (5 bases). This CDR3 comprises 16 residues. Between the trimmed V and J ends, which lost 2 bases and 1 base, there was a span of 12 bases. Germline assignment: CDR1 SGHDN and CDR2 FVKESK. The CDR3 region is CASSQTRDLSNQPQHF. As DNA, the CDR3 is TGTGCCAGCAGCCAAACCAGGGATTTAAGCAATCAGCCCCAGCATTTT.

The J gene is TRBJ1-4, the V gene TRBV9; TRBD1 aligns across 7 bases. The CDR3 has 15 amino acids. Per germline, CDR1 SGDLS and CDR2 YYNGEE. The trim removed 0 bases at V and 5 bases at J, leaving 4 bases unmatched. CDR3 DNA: TGTGCCAGCAGCGTAGGGACAGGAGAAAATGAAAAACTGTTTTTT. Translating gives CASSVGTGENEKLFF.

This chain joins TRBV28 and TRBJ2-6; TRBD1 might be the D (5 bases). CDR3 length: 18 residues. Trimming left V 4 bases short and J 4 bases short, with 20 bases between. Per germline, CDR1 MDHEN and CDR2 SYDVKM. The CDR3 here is CASSSTQLGAPGANVLTF. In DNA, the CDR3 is TGTGCCAGCAGTTCCACTCAATTAGGGGCGCCCGGGGCCAACGTCCTGACTTTC.

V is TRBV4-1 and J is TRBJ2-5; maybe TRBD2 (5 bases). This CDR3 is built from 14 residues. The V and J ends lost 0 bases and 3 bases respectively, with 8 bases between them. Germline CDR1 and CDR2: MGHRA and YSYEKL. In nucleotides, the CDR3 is TGCGCCAGCAGCCAAGACCTAGCAGAAGAGACCCAGTACTTC. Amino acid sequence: CASSQDLAEETQYF.

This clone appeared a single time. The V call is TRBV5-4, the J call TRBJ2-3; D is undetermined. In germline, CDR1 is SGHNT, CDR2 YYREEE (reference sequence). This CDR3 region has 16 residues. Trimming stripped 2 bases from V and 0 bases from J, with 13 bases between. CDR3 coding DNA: TGTGCCAGCAGCTTTGAAGCTGATCCTAGCACAGATACGCAGTATTTT. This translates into CASSFEADPSTDTQYF.

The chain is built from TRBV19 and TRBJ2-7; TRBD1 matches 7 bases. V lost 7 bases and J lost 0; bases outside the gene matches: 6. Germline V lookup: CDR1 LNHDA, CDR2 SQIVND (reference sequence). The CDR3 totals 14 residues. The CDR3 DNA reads TGTGCCAGTACCGCGACAGGGCGCTCCTACGAGCAGTACTTC. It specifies CASTATGRSYEQYF. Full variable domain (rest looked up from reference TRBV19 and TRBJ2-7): DGGITQSPKYLFRKEGQNVTLSCEQNLNHDAMYWYRQDPGQGLRLIYYSQIVNDFQKGDIAEGYSVSREKKESFPLTVTSAQKNPTAFYLCASTATGRSYEQYFGPGTRLTVT.

The DNA of the CDR3 is TGTGCCAGCAGCTTGGCCTTAGCGCTAGCGGCGAAGACCCAGTACTTC. Its translation: CASSLALALAAKTQYF. J is TRBJ2-5 and V is TRBV5-6; 7 bases map to TRBD2. The CDR3 has 16 amino acids. V was pared by 0 bases and J by 6 bases, with 11 bases of the junction left unmatched. CDR1 and CDR2 (germline): SGHDT, YYEEEE.

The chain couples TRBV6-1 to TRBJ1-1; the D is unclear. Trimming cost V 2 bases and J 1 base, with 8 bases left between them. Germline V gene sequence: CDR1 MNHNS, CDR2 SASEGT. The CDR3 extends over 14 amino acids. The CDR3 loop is CASSESPGNTEAFF. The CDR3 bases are TGTGCCAGCAGTGAAAGTCCGGGGAACACTGAAGCTTTCTTT.

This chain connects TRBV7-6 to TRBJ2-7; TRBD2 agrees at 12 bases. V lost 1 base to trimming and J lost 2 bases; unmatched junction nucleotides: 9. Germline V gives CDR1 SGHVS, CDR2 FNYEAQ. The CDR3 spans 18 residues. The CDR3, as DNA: TGTGCCAGCAGCTTAGTTACGGGAGGACTAGCGGGGACCTACGAGCAGTACTTC. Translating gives CASSLVTGGLAGTYEQYF.

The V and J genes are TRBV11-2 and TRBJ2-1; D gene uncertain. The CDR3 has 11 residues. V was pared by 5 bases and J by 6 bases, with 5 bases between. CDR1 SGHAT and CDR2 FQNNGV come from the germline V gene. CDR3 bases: TGTGCCAGCAGCCTCGGCAATGAGCAGTTCTTC. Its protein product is CASSLGNEQFF.

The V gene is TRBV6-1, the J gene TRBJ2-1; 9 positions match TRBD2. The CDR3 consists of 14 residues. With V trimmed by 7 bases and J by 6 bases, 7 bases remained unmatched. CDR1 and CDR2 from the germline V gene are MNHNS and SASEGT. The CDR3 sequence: CASTGLAIGNEQFF. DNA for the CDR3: TGTGCCAGCACCGGACTAGCGATAGGCAATGAGCAGTTCTTC.

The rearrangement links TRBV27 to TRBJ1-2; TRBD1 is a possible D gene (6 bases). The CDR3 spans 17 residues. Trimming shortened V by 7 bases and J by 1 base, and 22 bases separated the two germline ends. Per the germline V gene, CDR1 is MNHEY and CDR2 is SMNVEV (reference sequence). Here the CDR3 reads CASTIHAGAPFNYGYTF. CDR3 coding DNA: TGTGCCAGCACCATCCACGCAGGGGCACCCTTTAACTATGGCTACACCTTC.

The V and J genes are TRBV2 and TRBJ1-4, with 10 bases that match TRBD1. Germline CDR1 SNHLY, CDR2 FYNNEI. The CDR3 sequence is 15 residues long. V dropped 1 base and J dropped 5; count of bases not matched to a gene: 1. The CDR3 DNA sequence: TGTGCCAGCAGTGAAGGGGGACAGGGGAATGAAAAACTGTTTTTT. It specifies CASSEGGQGNEKLFF.

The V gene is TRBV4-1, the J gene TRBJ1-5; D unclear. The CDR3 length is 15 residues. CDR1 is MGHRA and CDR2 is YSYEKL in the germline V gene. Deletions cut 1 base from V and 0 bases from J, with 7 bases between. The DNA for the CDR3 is TGCGCCAGCAGCCAAGGTCTATATAGCAATCAGCCCCAGCATTTT. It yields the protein CASSQGLYSNQPQHF.

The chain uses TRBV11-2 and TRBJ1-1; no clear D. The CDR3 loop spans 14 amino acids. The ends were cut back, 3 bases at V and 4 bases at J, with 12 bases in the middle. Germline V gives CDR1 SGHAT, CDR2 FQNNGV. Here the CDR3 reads CASSFELRGTEAFF. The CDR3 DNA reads TGTGCCAGCAGCTTTGAACTCCGGGGCACTGAAGCTTTCTTT.

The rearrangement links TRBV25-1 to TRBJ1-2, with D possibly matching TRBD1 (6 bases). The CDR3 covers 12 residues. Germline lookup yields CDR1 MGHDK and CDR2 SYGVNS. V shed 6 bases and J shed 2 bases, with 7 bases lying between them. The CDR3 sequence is CASRGTNYGYTF. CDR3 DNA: TGTGCCAGCAGGGGGACAAACTATGGCTACACCTTC.

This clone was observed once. As DNA, the CDR3 is TGCAGCGCCCCAACTAGCACAGATACGCAGTATTTT. Protein product: CSAPTSTDTQYF. This chain joins TRBV29-1 and TRBJ2-3; D is ambiguous. Trimming stripped 7 bases from V and 0 bases from J, with 8 bases between. Germline V gene data show CDR1 as SQVTM and CDR2 as ANQGSEA. There are 12 residues in the CDR3.

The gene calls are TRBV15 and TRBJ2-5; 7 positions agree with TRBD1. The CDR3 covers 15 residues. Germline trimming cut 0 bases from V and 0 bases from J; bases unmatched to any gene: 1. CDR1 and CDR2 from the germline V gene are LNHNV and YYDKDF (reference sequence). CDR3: CATSREGQYQETQYF. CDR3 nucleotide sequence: TGTGCCACCAGCAGAGAGGGACAGTACCAAGAGACCCAGTACTTC.